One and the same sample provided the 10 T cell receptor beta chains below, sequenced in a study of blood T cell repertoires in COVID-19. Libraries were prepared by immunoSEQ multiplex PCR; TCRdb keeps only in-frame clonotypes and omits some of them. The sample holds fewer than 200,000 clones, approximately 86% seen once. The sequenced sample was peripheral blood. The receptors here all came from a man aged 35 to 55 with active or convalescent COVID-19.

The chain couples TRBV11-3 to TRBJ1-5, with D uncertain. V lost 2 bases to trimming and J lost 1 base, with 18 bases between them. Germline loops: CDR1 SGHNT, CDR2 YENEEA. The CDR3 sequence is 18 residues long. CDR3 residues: CASSLPYLWSLSNQPQHF. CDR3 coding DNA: TGTGCCAGCAGCTTACCCTACTTATGGAGCTTGAGCAATCAGCCCCAGCATTTT.

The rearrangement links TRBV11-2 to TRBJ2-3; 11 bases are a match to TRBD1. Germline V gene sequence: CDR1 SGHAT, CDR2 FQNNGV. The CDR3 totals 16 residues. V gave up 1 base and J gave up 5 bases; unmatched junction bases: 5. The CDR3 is CASSLVGTGGGDTQYF. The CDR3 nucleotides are TGTGCCAGCAGCTTAGTGGGGACAGGGGGAGGAGATACGCAGTATTTT.

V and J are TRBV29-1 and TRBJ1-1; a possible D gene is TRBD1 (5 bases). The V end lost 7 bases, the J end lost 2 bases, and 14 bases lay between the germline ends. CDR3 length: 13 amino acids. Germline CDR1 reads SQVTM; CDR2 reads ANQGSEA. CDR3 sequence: CSGARGKNTEAFF. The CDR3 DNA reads TGCAGCGGGGCCCGGGGGAAAAACACTGAAGCTTTCTTT.

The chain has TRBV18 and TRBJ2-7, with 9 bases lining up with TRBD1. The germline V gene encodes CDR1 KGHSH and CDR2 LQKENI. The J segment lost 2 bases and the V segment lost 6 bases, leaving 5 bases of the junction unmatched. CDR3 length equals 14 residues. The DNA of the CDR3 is TGTGCCAGCTCCCCCGGGACAGGGCCCTACGAGCAGTACTTC. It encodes CASSPGTGPYEQYF.

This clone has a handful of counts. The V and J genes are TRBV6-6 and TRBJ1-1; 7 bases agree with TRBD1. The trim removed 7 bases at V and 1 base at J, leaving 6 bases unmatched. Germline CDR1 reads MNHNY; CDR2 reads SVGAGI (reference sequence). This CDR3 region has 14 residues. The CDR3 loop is CASTKDRTNTEAFF. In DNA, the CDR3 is TGTGCCAGCACCAAGGACAGGACGAACACTGAAGCTTTCTTT.

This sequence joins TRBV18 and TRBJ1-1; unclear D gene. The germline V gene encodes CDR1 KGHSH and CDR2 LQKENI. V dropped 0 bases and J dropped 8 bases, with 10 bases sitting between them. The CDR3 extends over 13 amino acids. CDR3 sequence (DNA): TGTGCCAGCTCACCACCAGCGAGGCGGGAAGCTTTCTTT. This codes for CASSPPARREAFF. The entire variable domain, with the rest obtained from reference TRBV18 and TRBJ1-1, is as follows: NAGVMQNPRHLVRRRGQEARLRCSPMKGHSHVYWYRQLPEEGLKFMVYLQKENIIDESGMPKERFSAEFPKEGPSILRIQQVVRGDSAAYFCASSPPARREAFFGQGTRLTVV.

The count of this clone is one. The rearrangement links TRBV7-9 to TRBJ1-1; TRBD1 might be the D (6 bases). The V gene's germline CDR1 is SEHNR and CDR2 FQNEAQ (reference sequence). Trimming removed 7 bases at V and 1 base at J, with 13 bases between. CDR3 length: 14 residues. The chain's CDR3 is CASTPETGNTEAFF. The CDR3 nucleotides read TGTGCCAGCACCCCGGAGACAGGGAACACTGAAGCTTTCTTT.

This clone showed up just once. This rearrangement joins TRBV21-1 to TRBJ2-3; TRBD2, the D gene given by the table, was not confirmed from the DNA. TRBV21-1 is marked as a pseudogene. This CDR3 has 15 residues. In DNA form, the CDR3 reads TGTGCCAGCAGCAAGGCAAGCGGGGGGACAGATACGCAGTATTTT. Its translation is CASSKASGGTDTQYF.

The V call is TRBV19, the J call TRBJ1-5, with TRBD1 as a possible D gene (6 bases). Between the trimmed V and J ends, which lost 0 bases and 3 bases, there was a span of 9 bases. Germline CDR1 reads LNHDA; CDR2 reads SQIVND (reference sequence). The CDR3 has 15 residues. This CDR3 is CASSIDRGPNQPQHF. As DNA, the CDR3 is TGTGCCAGTAGTATAGACAGGGGTCCCAATCAGCCCCAGCATTTT.

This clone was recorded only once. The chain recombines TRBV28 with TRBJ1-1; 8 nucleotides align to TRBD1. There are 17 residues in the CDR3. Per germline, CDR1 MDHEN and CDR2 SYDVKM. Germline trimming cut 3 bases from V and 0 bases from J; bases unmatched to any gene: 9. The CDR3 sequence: CASSLITRGLMNTEAFF. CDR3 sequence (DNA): TGTGCCAGCAGTTTGATTACCAGGGGGCTGATGAACACTGAAGCTTTCTTT.